Many counts were recorded for the clone carrying this TCR beta chain. Its antigen is as yet unknown. The data belong to a study of T cells in Graves' hyperthyroidism and ophthalmopathy. Notes on the study in general: Ophthalmopathy, as predicted by the model, came a median about six months after the prediction. Blood also contained most expanded thyroid clonotypes above 0.001.

Diagnoses used clinical symptoms, serum thyroxine and TRAb, thyroid ultrasound and orbital computed tomography. The PBMCs were taken from about 9.7 ml of fresh peripheral blood. Researchers took RNA transcripts and amplified the TCR beta CDR3 regions from them. The TCR CDR3 first-round RT-PCR relied on the HTBI primer set. One entry per CDR3 protein results from TCRdb running MiXCR on the multiplex PCR reads. Of about 380,000 distinct CDR3 sequences in the sample, roughly 14% were seen once. The ends were cut back, 1 base at V and 6 bases at J, with 21 bases in the middle. CDR1 is MNHNS and CDR2 is SASEGT in the germline V gene. The CDR3 contains 17 residues.

This chain links TRBV6-1 with TRBJ1-2; D is unclear. The sample comprised blood. This clonotype originated in a woman in her twenties or thirties with Graves' ophthalmopathy. The CDR3, as DNA: TGTGCCAGCAGTGAAGAGGGCGTTAAAGCGGCTCACAATGGCTACACCTTC. It yields the protein CASSEEGVKAAHNGYTF.